The clone carrying this T cell receptor (beta chain) was seen at least ten times. The sample belongs to a study of early T cells in non-severe SARS-CoV-2 infection. Germline CDR1 and CDR2: SEHNR and FQNEAQ (reference sequence). V shed 4 bases, J shed 5 bases, and the junction held 13 bases outside the gene matches. The CDR3 has 17 residues. TCRdb passed the 5' RACE reads through MiXCR, listing each CDR3 protein once. This table holds approximately 69,000 distinct CDR3 sequences, roughly a tenth found once. Material: whole blood. This TCR came from an adult who was a healthcare worker with PCR-confirmed SARS-CoV-2 infection or an uninfected control (not recorded which). This chain joins TRBV7-9 and TRBJ1-4; 7 bases map to TRBD1. The CDR3 loop reads CASSSSIRDRENEKLFF. DNA of the CDR3: TGTGCCAGCAGCTCCTCCATTCGGGACAGAGAAAATGAAAAACTGTTTTTT.